Listed below are T cell receptor beta chains from one sample, sequenced in a study of shared clonotypes between healthy human individuals. Assay: immunoSEQ multiplex PCR; the TCRdb copy retains only in-frame clones and omits some. The sample shows about 1 million clones, about 70% of them seen only once. Sequencing was performed on memory CD4+ T cells sorted from blood. These receptors were obtained from a man between 18 and 29 years old in good health. Both conserved end residues are trimmed from each CDR3.

v_call	j_call	cdr3_aa
TRBV6-5	TRBJ1-1	ASSNSVRGAF
TRBV12-1	TRBJ2-2	ASSPGTSGYTGELF
TRBV10-3	TRBJ1-3	AISERTGGSGNTIY
TRBV7-9	TRBJ2-3	ASKGSLRDTQY
TRBV2	TRBJ2-2	ASSDWGTGELF
TRBV19	TRBJ1-1	ASIPGQGSHGAF
TRBV2	TRBJ1-2	ASSEAMMQTVGGYT
TRBV5-8	TRBJ1-6	ASSWDGSSYNSPLH
TRBV11-2	TRBJ2-5	ASSLFKSQYQETQY
TRBV4-1	TRBJ2-6	ASSPAGLSGANVLT
TRBV14	TRBJ1-3	ASRPSGSSGNTIY